The present T cell receptor beta chain was sequenced within a study of chemoradiotherapy in HPV16-positive cancers. The study, taken as a whole, reports: In HPV16-positive patients, HPV-responsive T-cell expansion tracked better recurrence-free survival.

The CDR3 is made up of 18 amino acids. Germline V gene sequence: CDR1 SGHRS, CDR2 YFSETQ. V shed 4 bases and J shed 0 bases, with 17 bases lying between them. Method: immunoSEQ multiplex PCR; TCRdb's copy keeps in-frame clones and lacks some. The sample consists of about 4,400 clones, roughly 80% of them appearing once. Samples were taken several times over chemoradiotherapy. About this clone itself: As yet, its antigen is unknown.

The chain recombines TRBV5-1 with TRBJ2-6; D unresolved. Sequencing used tumor tissue, obtained from a patient who underwent chemoradiotherapy. The TCR sequence derives from a human donor with HPV-associated anogenital cancer. CDR3 bases: TGCGCCAGCAGCGCCAGATTAACCCTGAGCTCTGGGGCCAACGTCCTGACTTTC. The encoded protein is CASSARLTLSSGANVLTF.